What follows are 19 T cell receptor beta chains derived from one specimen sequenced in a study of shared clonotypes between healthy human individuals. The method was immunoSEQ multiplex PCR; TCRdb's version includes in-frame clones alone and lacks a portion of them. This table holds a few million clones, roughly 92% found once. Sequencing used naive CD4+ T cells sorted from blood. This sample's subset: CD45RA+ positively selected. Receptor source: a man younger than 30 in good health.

The CDR3, as DNA: TGTGCCAGCAGTGAAGTACGGGGGTCGCCCCAGCATTTT. As protein: CASSEVRGSPQHF. The chain has TRBV6-1 and TRBJ1-5; D is possibly TRBD1 (5 bases). The V end lost 1 base, the J end lost 9 bases, and 10 bases lay between the germline ends. This CDR3 contains 13 residues. The germline V gene has CDR1 MNHNS and CDR2 SASEGT.

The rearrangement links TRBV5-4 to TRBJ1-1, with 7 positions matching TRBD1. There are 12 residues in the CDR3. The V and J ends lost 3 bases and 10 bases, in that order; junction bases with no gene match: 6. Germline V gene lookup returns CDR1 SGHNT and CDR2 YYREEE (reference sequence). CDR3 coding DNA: TGTGCCAGCAGCTCTGCACAGGGGAGAGCTTTCTTT. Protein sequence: CASSSAQGRAFF.

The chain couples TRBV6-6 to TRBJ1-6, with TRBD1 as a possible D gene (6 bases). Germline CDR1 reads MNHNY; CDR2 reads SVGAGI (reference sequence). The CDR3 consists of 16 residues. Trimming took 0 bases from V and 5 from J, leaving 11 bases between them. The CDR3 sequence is CASSYSTGAHNSPLHF. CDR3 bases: TGTGCCAGCAGTTACTCGACAGGCGCCCATAATTCACCCCTCCACTTT.

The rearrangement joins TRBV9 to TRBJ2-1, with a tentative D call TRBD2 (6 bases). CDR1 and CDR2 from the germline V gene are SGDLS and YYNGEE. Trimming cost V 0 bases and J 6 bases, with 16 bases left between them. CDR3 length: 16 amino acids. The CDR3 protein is CASSVGSTGVGNEQFF. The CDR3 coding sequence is TGTGCCAGCAGCGTAGGGAGTACGGGAGTGGGCAATGAGCAGTTCTTC.

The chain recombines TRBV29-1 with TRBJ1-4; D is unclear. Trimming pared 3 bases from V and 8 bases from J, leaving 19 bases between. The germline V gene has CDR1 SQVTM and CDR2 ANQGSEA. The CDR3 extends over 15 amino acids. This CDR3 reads CSVETSLELGEKLFF. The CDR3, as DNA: TGCAGCGTTGAGACCTCCCTGGAATTGGGCGAAAAACTGTTTTTT. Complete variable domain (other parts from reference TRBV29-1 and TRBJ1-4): SAVISQKPSRDICQRGTSLTIQCQVDSQVTMMFWYRQQPGQSLTLIATANQGSEATYESGFVIDKFPISRPNLTFSTLTVSNMSPEDSSIYLCSVETSLELGEKLFFGSGTQLSVL.

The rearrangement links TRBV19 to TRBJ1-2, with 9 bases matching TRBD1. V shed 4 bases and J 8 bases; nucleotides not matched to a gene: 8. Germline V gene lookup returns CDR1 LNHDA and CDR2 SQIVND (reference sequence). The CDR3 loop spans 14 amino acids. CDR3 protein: CASSRNRGRWGYTF. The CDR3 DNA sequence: TGTGCCAGTAGTAGAAACAGGGGGCGTTGGGGCTACACCTTC.

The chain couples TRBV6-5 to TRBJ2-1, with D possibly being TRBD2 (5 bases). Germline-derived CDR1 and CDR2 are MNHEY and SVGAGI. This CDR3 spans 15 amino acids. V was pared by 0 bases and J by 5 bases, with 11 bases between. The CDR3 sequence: CASSYSGVEDNEQFF. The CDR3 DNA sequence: TGTGCCAGCAGTTACTCCGGGGTAGAGGACAATGAGCAGTTCTTC.

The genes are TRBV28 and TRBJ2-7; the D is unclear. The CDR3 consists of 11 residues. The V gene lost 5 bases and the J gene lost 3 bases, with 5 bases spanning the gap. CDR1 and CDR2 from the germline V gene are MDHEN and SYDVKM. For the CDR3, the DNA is TGTGCCAGCAGTGCTTTCTACGAGCAGTACTTC. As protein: CASSAFYEQYF.

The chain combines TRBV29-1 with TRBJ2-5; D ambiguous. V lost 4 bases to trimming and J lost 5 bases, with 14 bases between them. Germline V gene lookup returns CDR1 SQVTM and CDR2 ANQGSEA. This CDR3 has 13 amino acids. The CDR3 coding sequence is TGCAGCGTTGGGCAGACCTTTCGGGAGACCCAGTACTTC. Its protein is CSVGQTFRETQYF.

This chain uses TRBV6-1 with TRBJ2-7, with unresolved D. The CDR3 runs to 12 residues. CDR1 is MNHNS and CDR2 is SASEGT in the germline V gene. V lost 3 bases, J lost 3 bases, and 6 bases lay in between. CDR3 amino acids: CASSDRLYEQYF. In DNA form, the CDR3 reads TGTGCCAGCAGTGACAGACTCTACGAGCAGTACTTC.

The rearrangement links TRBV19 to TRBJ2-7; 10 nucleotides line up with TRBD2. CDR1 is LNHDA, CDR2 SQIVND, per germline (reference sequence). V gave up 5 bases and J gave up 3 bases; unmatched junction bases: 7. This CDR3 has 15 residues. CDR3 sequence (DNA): TGTGCCAGTAGTTTTGGACTAGCGGACCTCTACGAGCAGTACTTC. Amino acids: CASSFGLADLYEQYF.

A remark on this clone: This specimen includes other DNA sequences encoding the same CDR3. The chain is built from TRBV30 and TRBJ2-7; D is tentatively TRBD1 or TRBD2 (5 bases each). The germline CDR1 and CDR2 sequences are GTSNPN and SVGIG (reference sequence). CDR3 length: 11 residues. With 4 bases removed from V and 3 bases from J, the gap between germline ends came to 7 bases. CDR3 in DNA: TGTGCCTGGAAGAGGGGCTACGAGCAGTACTTC. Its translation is CAWKRGYEQYF.

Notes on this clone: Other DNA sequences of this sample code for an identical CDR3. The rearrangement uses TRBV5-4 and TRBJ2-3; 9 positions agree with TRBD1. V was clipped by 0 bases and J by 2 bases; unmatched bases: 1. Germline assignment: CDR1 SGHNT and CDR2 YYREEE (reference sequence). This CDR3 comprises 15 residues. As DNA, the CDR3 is TGTGCCAGCAGCTTGGGGACAGGGGTCACAGATACGCAGTATTTT. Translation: CASSLGTGVTDTQYF.

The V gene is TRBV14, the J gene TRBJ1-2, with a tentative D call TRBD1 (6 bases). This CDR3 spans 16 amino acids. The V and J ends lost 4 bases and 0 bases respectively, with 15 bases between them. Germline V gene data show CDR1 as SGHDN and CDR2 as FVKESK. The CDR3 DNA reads TGTGCCAGCAGCCCTCTAACAGGGATAGCTAACTATGGCTACACCTTC. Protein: CASSPLTGIANYGYTF.

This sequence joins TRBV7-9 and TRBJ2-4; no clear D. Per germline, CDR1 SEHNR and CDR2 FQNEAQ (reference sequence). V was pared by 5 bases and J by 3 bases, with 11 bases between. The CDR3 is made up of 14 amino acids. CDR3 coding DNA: TGTGCCAGCAGCCTCTGGCTGGACAAAAACATTCAGTACTTC. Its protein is CASSLWLDKNIQYF.

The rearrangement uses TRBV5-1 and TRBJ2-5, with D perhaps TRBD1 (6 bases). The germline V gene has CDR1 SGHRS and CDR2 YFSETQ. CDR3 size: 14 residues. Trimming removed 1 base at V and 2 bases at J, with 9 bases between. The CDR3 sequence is CASSLFQGQETQYF. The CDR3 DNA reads TGCGCCAGCAGCTTGTTCCAGGGGCAAGAGACCCAGTACTTC.

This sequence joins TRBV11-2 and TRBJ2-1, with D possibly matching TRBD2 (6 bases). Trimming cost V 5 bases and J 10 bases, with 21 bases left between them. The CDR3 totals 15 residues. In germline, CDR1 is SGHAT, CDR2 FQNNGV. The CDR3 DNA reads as TGTGCCAGCAGCCCTGGGACTGCCCGACGGGAGGAGCAGTTCTTC. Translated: CASSPGTARREEQFF.

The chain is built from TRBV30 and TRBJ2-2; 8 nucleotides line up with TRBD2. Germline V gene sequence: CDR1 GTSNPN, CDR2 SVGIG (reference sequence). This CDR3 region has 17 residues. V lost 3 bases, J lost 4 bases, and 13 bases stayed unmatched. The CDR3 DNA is TGTGCCTGGAGCTACTCTCGGACTAGCAGGGTCACCGGGGAGCTGTTTTTT. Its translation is CAWSYSRTSRVTGELFF.

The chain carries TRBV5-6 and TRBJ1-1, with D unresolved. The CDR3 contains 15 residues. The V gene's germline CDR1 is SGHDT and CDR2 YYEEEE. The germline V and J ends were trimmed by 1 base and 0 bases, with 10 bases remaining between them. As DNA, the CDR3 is TGTGCCAGCAGCTTGTACCAGAACATGAACACTGAAGCTTTCTTT. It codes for CASSLYQNMNTEAFF.